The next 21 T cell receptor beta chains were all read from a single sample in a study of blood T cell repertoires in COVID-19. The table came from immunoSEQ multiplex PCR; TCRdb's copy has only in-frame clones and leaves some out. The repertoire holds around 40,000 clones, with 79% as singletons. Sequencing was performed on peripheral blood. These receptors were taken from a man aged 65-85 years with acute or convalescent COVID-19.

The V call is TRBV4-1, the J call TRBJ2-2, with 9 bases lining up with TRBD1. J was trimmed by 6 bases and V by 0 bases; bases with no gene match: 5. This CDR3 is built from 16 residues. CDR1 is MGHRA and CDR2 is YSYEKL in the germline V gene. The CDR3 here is CASSQDSGQGPGELFF. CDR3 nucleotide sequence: TGCGCCAGCAGCCAAGATTCCGGACAGGGGCCCGGGGAGCTGTTTTTT.

In DNA, the CDR3 is TGTGCCAGCAGCTTAGTGGGACTAGCGGACTACGAGCAGTACTTC. Translated: CASSLVGLADYEQYF. This chain uses TRBV7-9 with TRBJ2-7; TRBD2 aligns across 11 bases. Germline-derived CDR1 and CDR2 are SEHNR and FQNEAQ (reference sequence). J was trimmed by 3 bases and V by 1 base; bases with no gene match: 2. CDR3 length equals 15 residues.

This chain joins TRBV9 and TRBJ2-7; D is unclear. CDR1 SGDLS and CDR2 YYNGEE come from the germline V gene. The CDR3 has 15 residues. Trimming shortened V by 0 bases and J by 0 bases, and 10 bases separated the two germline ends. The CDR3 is CASSVGVRSSYEQYF. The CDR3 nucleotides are TGTGCCAGCAGCGTAGGGGTGCGGAGCTCCTACGAGCAGTACTTC.

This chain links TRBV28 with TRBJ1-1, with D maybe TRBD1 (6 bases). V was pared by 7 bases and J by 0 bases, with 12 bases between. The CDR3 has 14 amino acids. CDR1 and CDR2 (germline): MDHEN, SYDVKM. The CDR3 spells CASNPPGVNTEAFF. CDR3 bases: TGTGCCAGCAACCCGCCAGGGGTGAACACTGAAGCTTTCTTT.

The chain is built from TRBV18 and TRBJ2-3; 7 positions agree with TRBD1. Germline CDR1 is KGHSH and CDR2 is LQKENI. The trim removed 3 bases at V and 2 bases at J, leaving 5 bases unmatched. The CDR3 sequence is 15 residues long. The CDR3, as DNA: TGTGCCAGCTCACCCACAGGGGCCCACACAGATACGCAGTATTTT. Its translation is CASSPTGAHTDTQYF.

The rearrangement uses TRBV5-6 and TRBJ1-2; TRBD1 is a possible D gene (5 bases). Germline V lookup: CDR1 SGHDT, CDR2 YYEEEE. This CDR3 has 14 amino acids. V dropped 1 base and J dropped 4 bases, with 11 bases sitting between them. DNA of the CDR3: TGTGCCAGCAGCTTGCCAGGGCAAGGCTATGGCTACACCTTC. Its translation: CASSLPGQGYGYTF. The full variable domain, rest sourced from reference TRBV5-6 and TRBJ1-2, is DAGVTQSPTHLIKTRGQQVTLRCSPKSGHDTVSWYQQALGQGPQFIFQYYEEEERQRGNFPDRFSGHQFPNYSSELNVNALLLGDSALYLCASSLPGQGYGYTFGSGTRLTVV.

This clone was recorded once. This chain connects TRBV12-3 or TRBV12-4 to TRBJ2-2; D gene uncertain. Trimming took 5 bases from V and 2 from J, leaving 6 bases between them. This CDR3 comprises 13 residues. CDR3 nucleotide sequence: TGTGCCAGCAGTCGGGTTAACACCGGGGAGCTGTTTTTT. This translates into CASSRVNTGELFF.

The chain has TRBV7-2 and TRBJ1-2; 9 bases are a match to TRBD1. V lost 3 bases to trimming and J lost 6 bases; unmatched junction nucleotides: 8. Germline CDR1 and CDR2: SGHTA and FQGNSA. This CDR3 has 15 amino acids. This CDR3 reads CASSFTGGVSNGYTF. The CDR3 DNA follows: TGTGCCAGCAGCTTTACAGGGGGCGTCTCGAATGGCTACACCTTC.

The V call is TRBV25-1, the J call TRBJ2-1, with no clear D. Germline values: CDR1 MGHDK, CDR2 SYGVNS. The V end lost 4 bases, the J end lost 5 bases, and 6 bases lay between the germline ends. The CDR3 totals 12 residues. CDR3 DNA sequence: TGTGCCAGCAGTGGGCTTAACAATGAGCAGTTCTTC. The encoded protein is CASSGLNNEQFF.

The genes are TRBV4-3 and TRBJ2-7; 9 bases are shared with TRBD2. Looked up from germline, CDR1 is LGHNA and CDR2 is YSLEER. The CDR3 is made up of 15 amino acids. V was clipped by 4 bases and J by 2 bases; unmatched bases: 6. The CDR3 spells CASSPWTSEAYEQYF. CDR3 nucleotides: TGCGCCAGCAGCCCCTGGACTAGCGAGGCCTACGAGCAGTACTTC.

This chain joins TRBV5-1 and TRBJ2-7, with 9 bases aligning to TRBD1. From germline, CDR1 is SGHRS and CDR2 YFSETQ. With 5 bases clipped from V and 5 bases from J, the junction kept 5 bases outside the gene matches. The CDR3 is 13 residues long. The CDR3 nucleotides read TGCGCCAGCAGGCGGGGACAGGGTAACGAGCAGTACTTC. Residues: CASRRGQGNEQYF.

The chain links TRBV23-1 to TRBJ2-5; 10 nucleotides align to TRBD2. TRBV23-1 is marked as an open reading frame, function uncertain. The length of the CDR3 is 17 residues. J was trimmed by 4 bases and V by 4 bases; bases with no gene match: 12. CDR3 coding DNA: TGCGCCAGCAGTCTGGAGGGAGCGGGAGGGTCCCCAGAGACCCAGTACTTC. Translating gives CASSLEGAGGSPETQYF.

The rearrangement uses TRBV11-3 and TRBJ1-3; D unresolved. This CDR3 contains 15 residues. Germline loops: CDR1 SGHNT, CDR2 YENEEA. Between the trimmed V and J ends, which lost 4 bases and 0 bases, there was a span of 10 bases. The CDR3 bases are TGTGCCAGCAGCTCCGGTCGCCACTCTGGAAACACCATATATTTT. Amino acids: CASSSGRHSGNTIYF.

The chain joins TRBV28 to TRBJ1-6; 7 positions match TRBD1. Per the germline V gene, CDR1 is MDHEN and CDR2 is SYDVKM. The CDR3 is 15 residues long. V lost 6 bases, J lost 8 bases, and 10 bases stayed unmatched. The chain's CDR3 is CASSLPGQHDSPLHF. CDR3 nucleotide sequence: TGTGCCAGCAGCCTACCGGGACAGCACGATTCACCCCTCCACTTT.

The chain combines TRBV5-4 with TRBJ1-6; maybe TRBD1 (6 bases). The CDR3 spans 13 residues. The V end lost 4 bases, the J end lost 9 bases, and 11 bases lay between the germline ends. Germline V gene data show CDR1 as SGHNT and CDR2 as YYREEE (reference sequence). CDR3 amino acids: CASSQDRASPLHF. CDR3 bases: TGTGCCAGCAGCCAGGACAGAGCTTCACCCCTCCACTTT.

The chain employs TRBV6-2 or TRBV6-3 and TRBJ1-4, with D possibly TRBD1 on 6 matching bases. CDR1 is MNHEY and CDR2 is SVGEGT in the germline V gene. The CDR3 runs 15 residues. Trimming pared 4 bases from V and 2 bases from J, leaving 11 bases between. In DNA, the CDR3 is TGTGCCAGCAGTTCTATCGACAGGACTAATGAAAAACTGTTTTTT. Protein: CASSSIDRTNEKLFF.

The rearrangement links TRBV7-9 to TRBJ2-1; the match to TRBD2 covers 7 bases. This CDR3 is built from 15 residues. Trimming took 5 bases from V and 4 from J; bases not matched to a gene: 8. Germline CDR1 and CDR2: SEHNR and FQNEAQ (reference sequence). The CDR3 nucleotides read TGTGCCAGCAGCCTCGGACTAGGCGGATACAATGAGCAGTTCTTC. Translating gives CASSLGLGGYNEQFF.

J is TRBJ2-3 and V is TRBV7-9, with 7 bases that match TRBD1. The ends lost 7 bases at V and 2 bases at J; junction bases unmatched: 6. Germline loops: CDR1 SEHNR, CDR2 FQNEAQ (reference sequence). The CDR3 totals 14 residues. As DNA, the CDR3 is TGTGCCAGCACAGGGGGATGGTACACAGATACGCAGTATTTT. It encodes CASTGGWYTDTQYF.

CDR3 residues: CASSQDRGETQYF. Written as DNA, the CDR3 is TGTGCCAGCAGCCAAGATCGCGGCGAGACCCAGTACTTC. The chain carries TRBV4-2 and TRBJ2-5; D unresolved. Germline V CDR1 and CDR2: LGHNA, YNFKEQ. Between the trimmed V and J ends, which lost 0 bases and 5 bases, there was a span of 7 bases. The CDR3 contains 13 residues.

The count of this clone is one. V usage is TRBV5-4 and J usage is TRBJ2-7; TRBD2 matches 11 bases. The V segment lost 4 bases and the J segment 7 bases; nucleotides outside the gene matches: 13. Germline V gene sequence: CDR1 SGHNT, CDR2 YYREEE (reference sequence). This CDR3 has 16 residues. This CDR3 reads CASSKDSGRALGEQYF. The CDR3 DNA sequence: TGTGCCAGCAGCAAAGATAGCGGGAGGGCCTTGGGGGAGCAGTACTTC.

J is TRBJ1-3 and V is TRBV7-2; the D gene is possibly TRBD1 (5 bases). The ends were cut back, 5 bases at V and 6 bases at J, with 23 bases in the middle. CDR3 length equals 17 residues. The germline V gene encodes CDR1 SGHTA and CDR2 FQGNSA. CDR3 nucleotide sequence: TGTGCCAGCAGCCTTCTGCCCAGCGGGGCCGGATCAAACACCATATATTTT. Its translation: CASSLLPSGAGSNTIYF. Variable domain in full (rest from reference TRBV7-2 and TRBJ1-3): GAGVSQSPSNKVTEKGKDVELRCDPISGHTALYWYRQSLGQGLEFLIYFQGNSAPDKSGLPSDRFSAERTGGSVSTLTIQRTQQEDSAVYLCASSLLPSGAGSNTIYFGEGSWLTVV.